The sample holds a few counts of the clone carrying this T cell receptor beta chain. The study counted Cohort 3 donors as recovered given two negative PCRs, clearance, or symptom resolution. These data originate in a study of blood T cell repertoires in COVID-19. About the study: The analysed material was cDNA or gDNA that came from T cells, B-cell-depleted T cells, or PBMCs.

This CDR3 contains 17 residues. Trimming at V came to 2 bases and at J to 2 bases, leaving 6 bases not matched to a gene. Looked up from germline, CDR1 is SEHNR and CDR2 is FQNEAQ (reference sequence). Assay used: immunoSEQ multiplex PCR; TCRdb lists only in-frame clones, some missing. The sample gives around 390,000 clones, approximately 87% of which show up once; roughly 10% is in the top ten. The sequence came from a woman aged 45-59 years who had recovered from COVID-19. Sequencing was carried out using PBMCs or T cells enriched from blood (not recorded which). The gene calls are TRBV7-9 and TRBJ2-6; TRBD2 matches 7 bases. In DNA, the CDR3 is TGTGCCAGCAGCTTAACGGGGGGATATGCTGGGGCCAACGTCCTGACTTTC. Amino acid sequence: CASSLTGGYAGANVLTF.